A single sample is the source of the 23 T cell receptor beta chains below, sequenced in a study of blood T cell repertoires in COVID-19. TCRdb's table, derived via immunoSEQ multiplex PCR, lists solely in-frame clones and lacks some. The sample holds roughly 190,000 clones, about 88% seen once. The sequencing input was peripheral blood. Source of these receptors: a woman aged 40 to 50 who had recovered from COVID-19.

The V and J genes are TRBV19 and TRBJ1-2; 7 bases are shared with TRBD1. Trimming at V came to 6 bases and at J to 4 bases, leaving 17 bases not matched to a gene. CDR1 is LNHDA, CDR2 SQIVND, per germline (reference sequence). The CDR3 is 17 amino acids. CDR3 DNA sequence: TGTGCCAGTAGCCTACCTTTTCCGGGACAGAATATCTATGGCTACACCTTC. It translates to CASSLPFPGQNIYGYTF.

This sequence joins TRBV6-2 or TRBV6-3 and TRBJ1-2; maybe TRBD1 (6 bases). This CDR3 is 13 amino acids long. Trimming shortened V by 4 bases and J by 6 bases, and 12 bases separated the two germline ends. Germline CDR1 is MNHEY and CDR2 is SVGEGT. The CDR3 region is CASSSYRVDGYTF. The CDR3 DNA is TGTGCCAGCAGTTCTTACAGGGTGGATGGCTACACCTTC.

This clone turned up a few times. CDR3 sequence (DNA): TGCAGCGTTGCGACTCCCGCGCTCATCGCAGATACGCAGTATTTT. It encodes CSVATPALIADTQYF. The chain couples TRBV29-1 to TRBJ2-3; no clear D. The CDR3 is 15 residues long. The V end was cut by 4 bases, the J end by 4 bases, with 18 bases between. CDR1 is SQVTM and CDR2 is ANQGSEA in the germline V gene.

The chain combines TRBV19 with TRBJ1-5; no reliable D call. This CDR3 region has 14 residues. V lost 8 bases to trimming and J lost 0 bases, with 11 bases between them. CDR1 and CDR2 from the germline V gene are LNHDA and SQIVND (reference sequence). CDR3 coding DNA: TGTGCCAGTCGGTCCCACCGTAGCAATCAGCCCCAGCATTTT. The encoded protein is CASRSHRSNQPQHF.

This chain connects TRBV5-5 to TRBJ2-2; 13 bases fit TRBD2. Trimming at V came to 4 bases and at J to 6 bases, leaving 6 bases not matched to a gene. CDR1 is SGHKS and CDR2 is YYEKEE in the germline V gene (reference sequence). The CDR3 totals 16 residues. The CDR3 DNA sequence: TGTGCCAGCAGCCAACCCGGACTAGCGGGAGCCGGGGAGCTGTTTTTT. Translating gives CASSQPGLAGAGELFF.

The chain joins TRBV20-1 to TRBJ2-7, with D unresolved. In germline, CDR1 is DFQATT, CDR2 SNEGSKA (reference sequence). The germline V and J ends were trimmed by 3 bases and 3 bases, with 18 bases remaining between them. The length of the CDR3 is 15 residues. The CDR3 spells CSASPSFLLSYEQYF. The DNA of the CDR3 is TGCAGTGCTAGTCCTAGTTTCCTACTTAGCTACGAGCAGTACTTC.

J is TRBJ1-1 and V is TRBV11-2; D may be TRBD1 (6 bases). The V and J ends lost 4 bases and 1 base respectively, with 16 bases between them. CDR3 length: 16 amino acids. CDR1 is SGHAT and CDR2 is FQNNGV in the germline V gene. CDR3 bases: TGTGCCAGCAGCTCAATGAACAGGGCCGAGAACACTGAAGCTTTCTTT. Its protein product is CASSSMNRAENTEAFF.

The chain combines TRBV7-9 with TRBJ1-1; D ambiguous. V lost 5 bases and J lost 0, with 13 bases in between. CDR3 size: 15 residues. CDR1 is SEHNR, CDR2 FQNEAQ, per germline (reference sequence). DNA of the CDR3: TGTGCCAGCAGCCGAGCAGACTTGATGAACACTGAAGCTTTCTTT. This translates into CASSRADLMNTEAFF.

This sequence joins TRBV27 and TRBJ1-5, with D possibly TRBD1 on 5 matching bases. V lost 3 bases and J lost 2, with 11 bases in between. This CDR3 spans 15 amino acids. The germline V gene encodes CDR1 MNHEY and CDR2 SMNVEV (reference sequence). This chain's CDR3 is CASSFSTDRNQPQHF. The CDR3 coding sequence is TGTGCCAGCAGTTTCTCGACAGACCGCAATCAGCCCCAGCATTTT.

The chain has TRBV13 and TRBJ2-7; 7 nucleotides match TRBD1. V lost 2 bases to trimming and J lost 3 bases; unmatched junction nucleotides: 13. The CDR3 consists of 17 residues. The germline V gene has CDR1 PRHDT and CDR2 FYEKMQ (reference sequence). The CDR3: CASSLSAPQGKNYEQYF. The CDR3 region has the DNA TGTGCCAGCAGCTTATCCGCCCCACAGGGGAAGAACTACGAGCAGTACTTC.

CDR3 sequence reads: CASSLGQGVGDTQYF. Here the CDR3 DNA reads TGCGCCAGCAGCCTGGGACAGGGGGTGGGAGATACGCAGTATTTT. The gene calls are TRBV5-1 and TRBJ2-3; 11 bases map to TRBD1. The CDR3 sequence is 15 residues long. V was clipped by 4 bases and J by 5 bases; unmatched bases: 6. Germline CDR1 reads SGHRS; CDR2 reads YFSETQ.

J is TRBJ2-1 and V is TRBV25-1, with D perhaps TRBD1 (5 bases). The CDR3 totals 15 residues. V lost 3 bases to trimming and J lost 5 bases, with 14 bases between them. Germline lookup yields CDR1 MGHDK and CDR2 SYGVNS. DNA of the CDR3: TGTGCCAGCAGTGACTTACAGGAATTTGACAATGAGCAGTTCTTC. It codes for CASSDLQEFDNEQFF.

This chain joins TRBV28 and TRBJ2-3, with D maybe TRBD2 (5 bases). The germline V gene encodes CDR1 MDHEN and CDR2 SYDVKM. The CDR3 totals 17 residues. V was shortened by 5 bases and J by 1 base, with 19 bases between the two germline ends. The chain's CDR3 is CASSILRGIPGTDTQYF. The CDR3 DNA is TGTGCCAGCAGTATACTCCGAGGGATCCCTGGCACAGATACGCAGTATTTT.

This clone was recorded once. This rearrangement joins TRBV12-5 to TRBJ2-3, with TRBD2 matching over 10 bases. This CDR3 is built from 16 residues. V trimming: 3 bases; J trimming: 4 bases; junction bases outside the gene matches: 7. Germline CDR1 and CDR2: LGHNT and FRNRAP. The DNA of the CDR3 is TGTGCTAGTGGTTTAAAAGCGGGAGGGTGGGCAGATACGCAGTATTTT. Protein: CASGLKAGGWADTQYF.

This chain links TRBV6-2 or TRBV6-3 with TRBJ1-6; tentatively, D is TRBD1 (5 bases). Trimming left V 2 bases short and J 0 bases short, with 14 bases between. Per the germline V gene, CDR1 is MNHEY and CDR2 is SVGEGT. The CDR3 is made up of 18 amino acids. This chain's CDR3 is CASSYRARQSSYNSPLHF. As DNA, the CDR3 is TGTGCCAGCAGTTACCGGGCCCGACAGAGCTCCTATAATTCACCCCTCCACTTT.

CDR3 sequence: CASSQDRSMGGNQPQHF. The CDR3 region has the DNA TGCGCCAGCAGCCAAGATCGAAGCATGGGCGGCAATCAGCCCCAGCATTTT. The J gene is TRBJ1-5, the V gene TRBV4-1, with D hard to call. CDR3 length: 17 amino acids. With 0 bases removed from V and 2 bases from J, the gap between germline ends came to 14 bases. Germline CDR1 is MGHRA and CDR2 is YSYEKL.

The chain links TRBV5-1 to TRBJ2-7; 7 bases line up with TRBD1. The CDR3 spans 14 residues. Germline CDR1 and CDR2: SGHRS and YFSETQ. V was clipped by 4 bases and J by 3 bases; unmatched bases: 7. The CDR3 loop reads CASSPDGQDYEQYF. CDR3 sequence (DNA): TGCGCCAGCAGCCCGGATGGACAGGACTACGAGCAGTACTTC.

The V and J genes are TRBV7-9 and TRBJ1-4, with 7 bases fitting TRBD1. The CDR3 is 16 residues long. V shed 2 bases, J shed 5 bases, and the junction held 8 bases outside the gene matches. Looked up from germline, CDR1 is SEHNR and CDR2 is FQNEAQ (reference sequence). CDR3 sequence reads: CASSLNSGTANEKLFF. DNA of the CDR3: TGTGCCAGCAGCTTAAATTCGGGGACAGCGAATGAAAAACTGTTTTTT.

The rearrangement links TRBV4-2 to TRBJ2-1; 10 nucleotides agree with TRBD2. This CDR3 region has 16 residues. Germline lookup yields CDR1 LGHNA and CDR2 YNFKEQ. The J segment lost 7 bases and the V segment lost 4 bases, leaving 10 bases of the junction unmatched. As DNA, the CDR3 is TGTGCCAGCAGCCTCTTGACGGCTAGCGGGAGTAATGAGCAGTTCTTC. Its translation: CASSLLTASGSNEQFF.

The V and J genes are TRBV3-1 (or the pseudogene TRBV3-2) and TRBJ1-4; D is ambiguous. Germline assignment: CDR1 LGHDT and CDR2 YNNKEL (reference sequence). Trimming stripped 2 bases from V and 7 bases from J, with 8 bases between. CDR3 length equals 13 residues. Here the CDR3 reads CASSQTTSEKLFF. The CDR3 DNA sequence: TGTGCCAGCAGCCAAACGACAAGTGAAAAACTGTTTTTT.

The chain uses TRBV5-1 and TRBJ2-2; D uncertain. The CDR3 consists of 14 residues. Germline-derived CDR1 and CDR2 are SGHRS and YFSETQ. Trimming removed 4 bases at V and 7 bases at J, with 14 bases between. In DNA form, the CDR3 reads TGCGCCAGCAGCACAGCAGAATTTATCGGGGAGCTGTTTTTT. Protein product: CASSTAEFIGELFF. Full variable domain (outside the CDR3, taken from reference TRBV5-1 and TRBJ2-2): KAGVTQTPRYLIKTRGQQVTLSCSPISGHRSVSWYQQTPGQGLQFLFEYFSETQRNKGNFPGRFSGRQFSNSRSEMNVSTLELGDSALYLCASSTAEFIGELFFGEGSRLTVL.

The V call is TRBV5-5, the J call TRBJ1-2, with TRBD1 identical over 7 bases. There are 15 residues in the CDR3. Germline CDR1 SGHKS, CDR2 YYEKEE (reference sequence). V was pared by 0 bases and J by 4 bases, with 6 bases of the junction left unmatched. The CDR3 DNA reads TGTGCCAGCAGCTTGGAGGGACAGCTGTTCTATGGCTACACCTTC. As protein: CASSLEGQLFYGYTF. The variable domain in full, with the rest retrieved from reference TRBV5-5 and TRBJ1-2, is DAGVTQSPTHLIKTRGQQVTLRCSPISGHKSVSWYQQVLGQGPQFIFQYYEKEERGRGNFPDRFSARQFPNYSSELNVNALLLGDSALYLCASSLEGQLFYGYTFGSGTRLTVV.

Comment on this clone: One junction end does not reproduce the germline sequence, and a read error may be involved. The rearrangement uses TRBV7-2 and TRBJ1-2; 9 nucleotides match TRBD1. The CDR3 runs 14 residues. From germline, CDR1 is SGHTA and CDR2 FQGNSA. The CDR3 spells CASSPWTGDVPFRF. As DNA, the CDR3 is TGTGCCAGCAGCCCGTGGACAGGGGACGTGCCATTCCGCTTC.